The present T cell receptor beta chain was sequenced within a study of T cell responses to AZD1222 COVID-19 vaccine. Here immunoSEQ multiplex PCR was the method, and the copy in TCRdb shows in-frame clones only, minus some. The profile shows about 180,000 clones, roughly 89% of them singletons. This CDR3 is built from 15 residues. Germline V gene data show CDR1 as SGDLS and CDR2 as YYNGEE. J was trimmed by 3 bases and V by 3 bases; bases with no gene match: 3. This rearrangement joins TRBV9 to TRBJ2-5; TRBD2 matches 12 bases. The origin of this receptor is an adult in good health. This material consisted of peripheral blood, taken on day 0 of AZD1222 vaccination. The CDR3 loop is CASSAASGGEETQYF. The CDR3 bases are TGTGCCAGCAGCGCGGCTAGCGGGGGGGAAGAGACCCAGTACTTC.